The clone carrying this T cell receptor (beta chain) was seen a handful of times. What it binds is unknown. TCRdb processed the 5' RACE reads anew with MiXCR; each CDR3 protein has one entry. The sample has 500,000 to 650,000 distinct CDR3 sequences, about 12% seen once. This record belongs to a study of T cells after yellow fever vaccination. Broader study findings: Most primary-vaccination clones recurred post-booster (around 97% CD4, about 87% CD8).

The CDR3 extends over 15 amino acids. V shed 7 bases and J 6 bases; nucleotides not matched to a gene: 11. CDR1 and CDR2 from the germline V gene are MNHNS and SASEGT. The sequenced sample was PBMCs, obtained on the day of the yellow fever booster vaccination. The TCR originated in a man aged 25 to 40 who received the YFV17D yellow fever vaccine. J is TRBJ2-1 and V is TRBV6-1; TRBD2 aligns across 8 bases. DNA of the CDR3: TGTGCCAGCACCCAAAGGCTAGCGGGCCTCAATGAGCAGTTCTTC. This gives the protein CASTQRLAGLNEQFF.